These 18 T cell receptor beta chains came from one sample sequenced in a study of blood T cell repertoires in COVID-19. Data came from immunoSEQ multiplex PCR; TCRdb stores just in-frame clones and leaves some out. The repertoire consists of about 220,000 clones, with approximately 77% occurring once and the leading ten covering 3% to 4%. Sequencing was done on a sample of peripheral blood. These TCRs come from a woman older than 75 with acute or convalescent COVID-19.

The rearrangement joins TRBV6-2 or TRBV6-3 to TRBJ2-3; 7 bases fit TRBD1. The CDR3 consists of 16 residues. After removal of 0 bases from V and 2 bases from J, the junction contained 5 bases not matched to a gene. Germline-derived CDR1 and CDR2 are MNHEY and SVGEGT. The CDR3 here is CASSYSRTGLTDTQYF. CDR3 in DNA: TGTGCCAGCAGTTACTCAAGGACAGGCCTCACAGATACGCAGTATTTT.

This chain uses TRBV1 with TRBJ1-1. TRBV1 is a known pseudogene. CDR3 length equals 15 residues. CDR3 sequence reads: CTSSQEPAGNTEAFF. CDR3 bases: TGCACCAGCAGCCAAGAACCGGCGGGGAACACTGAAGCTTTCTTT.

The rearrangement uses TRBV7-9 and TRBJ1-1, with TRBD1 identical over 9 bases. V gave up 5 bases and J gave up 0 bases; unmatched junction bases: 1. CDR1 SEHNR and CDR2 FQNEAQ come from the germline V gene (reference sequence). This CDR3 comprises 14 residues. In nucleotides, the CDR3 is TGTGCCAGCAGCCGGACAGGGGTGAACACTGAAGCTTTCTTT. Translation: CASSRTGVNTEAFF.

The CDR3 sequence: CASEAGQGDEAFF. CDR3 nucleotide sequence: TGTGCCAGCGAAGCGGGACAGGGCGATGAAGCTTTCTTT. The chain carries TRBV6-5 and TRBJ1-1; 9 positions match TRBD1. V was clipped by 8 bases and J by 7 bases; unmatched bases: 8. This CDR3 has 13 residues. Germline CDR1 reads MNHEY; CDR2 reads SVGAGI.

The gene calls are TRBV6-5 and TRBJ2-2, with TRBD2 as a possible D gene (6 bases). Per germline, CDR1 MNHEY and CDR2 SVGAGI. V was shortened by 0 bases and J by 3 bases, with 11 bases between the two germline ends. The CDR3 extends over 16 amino acids. The CDR3 nucleotides are TGTGCCAGCAGTTACTCACCGGGAGTCGACACCGGGGAGCTGTTTTTT. Translating gives CASSYSPGVDTGELFF.

V and J are TRBV19 and TRBJ1-1; D is uncertain. Trimming removed 6 bases at V and 1 base at J, with 9 bases between. The length of the CDR3 is 13 residues. Germline lookup yields CDR1 LNHDA and CDR2 SQIVND (reference sequence). CDR3 coding DNA: TGTGCCAGTAGCAATACACAGAACACTGAAGCTTTCTTT. Its translation: CASSNTQNTEAFF. The variable domain in full, completed from reference TRBV19 and TRBJ1-1, reads DGGITQSPKYLFRKEGQNVTLSCEQNLNHDAMYWYRQDPGQGLRLIYYSQIVNDFQKGDIAEGYSVSREKKESFPLTVTSAQKNPTAFYLCASSNTQNTEAFFGQGTRLTVV.

The J gene is TRBJ2-2, the V gene TRBV7-6; the D gene is possibly TRBD1 (5 bases). Trimming removed 7 bases at V and 6 bases at J, with 12 bases between. The CDR3 sequence is 13 residues long. Germline V CDR1 and CDR2: SGHVS, FNYEAQ. CDR3 DNA: TGTGCCAGCATAAGGGGAATTTCCGGGGAGCTGTTTTTT. Its translation: CASIRGISGELFF. The full variable domain, rest sourced from reference TRBV7-6 and TRBJ2-2, is GAGVSQSPRYKVTKRGQDVALRCDPISGHVSLYWYRQALGQGPEFLTYFNYEAQQDKSGLPNDRFSAERPEGSISTLTIQRTEQRDSAMYRCASIRGISGELFFGEGSRLTVL.

The genes are TRBV5-4 and TRBJ1-3; a weak D match, TRBD1 (6 bases). The germline V and J ends were trimmed by 3 bases and 0 bases, with 10 bases remaining between them. The germline V gene encodes CDR1 SGHNT and CDR2 YYREEE (reference sequence). CDR3 length: 15 residues. The CDR3 DNA follows: TGTGCCAGCAGCTCGGACAGTCACTCTGGAAACACCATATATTTT. It codes for CASSSDSHSGNTIYF.

The chain has TRBV25-1 and TRBJ1-1; TRBD1 might be the D (5 bases). The CDR3 extends over 12 amino acids. Germline V CDR1 and CDR2: MGHDK, SYGVNS. Trimming left V 8 bases short and J 2 bases short, with 9 bases between. CDR3 protein: CASGDSNTEAFF. The CDR3, as DNA: TGTGCCAGCGGCGACAGTAACACTGAAGCTTTCTTT.

V is TRBV2 and J is TRBJ1-4; possibly TRBD1 for D (6 bases). Between the trimmed V and J ends, which lost 3 bases and 8 bases, there was a span of 10 bases. CDR1 is SNHLY and CDR2 is FYNNEI in the germline V gene. CDR3 length equals 13 residues. The CDR3 DNA is TGTGCCAGCAGTGACAGGGGACAAGAAAAACTGTTTTTT. Amino acids: CASSDRGQEKLFF.

The chain carries TRBV9 and TRBJ2-3; tentatively, D is TRBD2 (5 bases). The CDR3 runs 15 residues. With 2 bases removed from V and 1 base from J, the gap between germline ends came to 11 bases. CDR1 is SGDLS and CDR2 is YYNGEE in the germline V gene. The CDR3 coding sequence is TGTGCCAGCAGCGTCCGGGATTGGGGCACAGATACGCAGTATTTT. Protein sequence: CASSVRDWGTDTQYF.

The sample holds a few counts of this clone. This chain's CDR3 is CASSGLKYGYTF. Written as DNA, the CDR3 is TGCGCCAGCAGTGGCCTGAAGTATGGCTACACCTTC. The chain joins TRBV5-1 to TRBJ1-2; the D is unclear. Germline lookup yields CDR1 SGHRS and CDR2 YFSETQ. This CDR3 comprises 12 residues. V was clipped by 5 bases and J by 5 bases, with 10 bases between them.

V and J are TRBV28 and TRBJ1-2; D gene unclear. CDR3 length equals 13 residues. V was trimmed by 3 bases and J by 8 bases, leaving 13 bases between them. Germline loops: CDR1 MDHEN, CDR2 SYDVKM. The CDR3 coding sequence is TGTGCCAGCAGTTTCTTGACTGGATGGGGCTACACCTTC. It translates to CASSFLTGWGYTF.

The chain is built from TRBV13 and TRBJ2-1; TRBD2 matches 9 bases. The length of the CDR3 is 18 residues. Germline CDR1 PRHDT, CDR2 FYEKMQ (reference sequence). The trim removed 4 bases at V and 4 bases at J, leaving 14 bases unmatched. The CDR3 region is CASSSDQRGVRGYNEQFF. Written as DNA, the CDR3 is TGTGCCAGCAGCTCCGACCAGCGGGGGGTCAGGGGTTACAATGAGCAGTTCTTC.

This chain uses TRBV10-2 with TRBJ1-2, with 8 bases matching TRBD1. The CDR3 totals 15 residues. Looked up from germline, CDR1 is WSHSY and CDR2 is SAAADI. J gave up 6 bases and V 10 bases, and 16 bases lay outside the gene matches. The chain's CDR3 is CAIAGRGRVEDGYTF. The CDR3 bases are TGCGCCATCGCGGGCAGGGGGCGCGTGGAGGATGGCTACACCTTC.

This clone was seen a single time. The rearrangement links TRBV3-1 (or the pseudogene TRBV3-2) to TRBJ1-6; the D is unclear. The germline V gene has CDR1 LGHDT and CDR2 YNNKEL (reference sequence). Trimming left V 4 bases short and J 0 bases short, with 7 bases between. This CDR3 contains 15 residues. The CDR3, as DNA: TGTGCCAGCAGCCGAGAGAGCTCCTATAATTCACCCCTCCACTTT. Its protein product is CASSRESSYNSPLHF.

The gene calls are TRBV5-4 and TRBJ2-2; 8 bases are a match to TRBD2. CDR3 size: 16 residues. Germline CDR1 and CDR2: SGHNT and YYREEE (reference sequence). The ends lost 2 bases at V and 2 bases at J; junction bases unmatched: 5. This CDR3 reads CASSFQRGPNTGELFF. For the CDR3, the DNA is TGTGCCAGCAGCTTCCAGCGGGGGCCTAACACCGGGGAGCTGTTTTTT.

The V call is TRBV25-1, the J call TRBJ1-2, with a possible D match to TRBD1 (6 bases). CDR1 MGHDK and CDR2 SYGVNS come from the germline V gene. The CDR3 is 14 amino acids. Trimming left V 2 bases short and J 8 bases short, with 15 bases between. Here the CDR3 DNA reads TGTGCCAGCAGTGAAGGGGGGGGGCGCGTAGGCTACACCTTC. Its protein product is CASSEGGGRVGYTF.